Each of the 31 T cell receptor beta chains below was sequenced from the same sample in a study of memory CD4+ T cells and cytomegalovirus serostatus. Only in-frame clones appear in the TCRdb table, and some are missing; sequencing was by immunoSEQ multiplex PCR. Here the sample spans approximately 46,000 clones, approximately 81% being singletons. The sort gate was single viable CD3+CD4+CD8-CD45RO+ cells for memory CD4+ T cells. The sequenced sample was memory CD4+ T cells from blood. The receptors originated from an adult in good health and CMV-seronegative.

The V and J genes are TRBV7-2 and TRBJ2-3; D remains ambiguous. Germline-derived CDR1 and CDR2 are SGHTA and FQGNSA. V was shortened by 3 bases and J by 1 base, with 5 bases between the two germline ends. There are 13 residues in the CDR3. CDR3 sequence: CASSLGGTDTQYF. DNA for the CDR3: TGTGCCAGCAGCTTGGGCGGCACAGATACGCAGTATTTT.

By proportion, this clone is medium-sized (0.01 to 0.1%). V is TRBV9 and J is TRBJ1-1; D is undetermined. The CDR3 length is 13 residues. Trimming took off 0 bases at V and 1 base at J, with 4 bases between the two ends. Germline V gene data show CDR1 as SGDLS and CDR2 as YYNGEE. The CDR3 spells CASSVAPNTEAFF. Written as DNA, the CDR3 is TGTGCCAGCAGCGTAGCCCCGAACACTGAAGCTTTCTTT.

About this clone itself: Other DNA variants within this sample encode the same CDR3. The chain uses TRBV18 and TRBJ2-7; 7 nucleotides line up with TRBD2. Germline V gene data show CDR1 as KGHSH and CDR2 as LQKENI. The CDR3 runs to 15 residues. Trimming cost V 0 bases and J 2 bases; bases outside gene matches: 4. The CDR3 protein is CASSPPGLAAYEQYF. In nucleotides, the CDR3 is TGTGCCAGCTCACCACCGGGGCTAGCGGCCTACGAGCAGTACTTC.

This chain connects TRBV5-1 to TRBJ2-2; 9 nucleotides match TRBD1. Germline V lookup: CDR1 SGHRS, CDR2 YFSETQ. V lost 4 bases and J lost 6; bases outside the gene matches: 7. The CDR3 length is 15 residues. CDR3 coding DNA: TGCGCCAGCAGCACTCCCGGGACAGGGCCCGGGGAGCTGTTTTTT. Translating gives CASSTPGTGPGELFF. The variable domain in full, completed from reference TRBV5-1 and TRBJ2-2, reads KAGVTQTPRYLIKTRGQQVTLSCSPISGHRSVSWYQQTPGQGLQFLFEYFSETQRNKGNFPGRFSGRQFSNSRSEMNVSTLELGDSALYLCASSTPGTGPGELFFGEGSRLTVL.

V and J are TRBV27 and TRBJ1-5; D call uncertain. Germline lookup yields CDR1 MNHEY and CDR2 SMNVEV (reference sequence). The germline V and J ends were trimmed by 3 bases and 3 bases, with 9 bases remaining between them. The CDR3 spans 14 residues. The CDR3 DNA is TGTGCCAGCAGTTTCCGGGAAACCAATCAGCCCCAGCATTTT. It yields the protein CASSFRETNQPQHF.

The chain combines TRBV11-1 with TRBJ2-1; unclear D gene. The V end was cut by 3 bases, the J end by 5 bases, with 8 bases between. Per the germline V gene, CDR1 is SGHAT and CDR2 is FQDESV (reference sequence). The CDR3 is 13 residues long. Here the CDR3 DNA reads TGTGCCAGCAGCTTCCGACTGAACAATGAGCAGTTCTTC. Amino acids: CASSFRLNNEQFF.

The V call is TRBV7-9, the J call TRBJ2-1; 8 bases align to TRBD2. This CDR3 spans 18 amino acids. With 5 bases clipped from V and 6 bases from J, the junction kept 18 bases outside the gene matches. Germline V gives CDR1 SEHNR, CDR2 FQNEAQ (reference sequence). The CDR3 is CASSRPVPGLEPPNEQFF. CDR3 DNA sequence: TGTGCCAGCAGCCGGCCTGTGCCGGGACTAGAGCCCCCCAATGAGCAGTTCTTC.

V usage is TRBV18 and J usage is TRBJ1-1, with a possible D match to TRBD1 (5 bases). The ends were cut back, 5 bases at V and 1 base at J, with 11 bases in the middle. Germline loops: CDR1 KGHSH, CDR2 LQKENI. This CDR3 contains 14 residues. The CDR3 coding sequence is TGTGCCAGCTCAGCCCTGAGGGGGAACACTGAAGCTTTCTTT. The encoded protein is CASSALRGNTEAFF.

This clone appeared once. The chain is built from TRBV7-2 and TRBJ1-1, with D unresolved. The CDR3 covers 13 residues. Germline CDR1 reads SGHTA; CDR2 reads FQGNSA. Trimming cost V 2 bases and J 7 bases, with 11 bases left between them. The CDR3 bases are TGTGCCAGCAGCTTAAGTCGGTGGAATGAAGCTTTCTTT. This translates into CASSLSRWNEAFF.

Here the CDR3 reads CASSQDTLLTTNEKLFF. CDR3 sequence (DNA): TGCGCCAGCAGCCAAGACACCTTGCTGACAACTAATGAAAAACTGTTTTTT. The gene calls are TRBV4-1 and TRBJ1-4; D ambiguous. This CDR3 has 17 residues. With 0 bases removed from V and 0 bases from J, the gap between germline ends came to 11 bases. The V gene's germline CDR1 is MGHRA and CDR2 YSYEKL.

This chain uses TRBV5-1 with TRBJ2-6; 9 bases agree with TRBD1. V was pared by 3 bases and J by 1 base, with 5 bases of the junction left unmatched. The CDR3 loop spans 17 amino acids. Germline values: CDR1 SGHRS, CDR2 YFSETQ. The DNA for the CDR3 is TGCGCCAGCAGCTCGGGACAGGGAAGATCTGGGGCCAACGTCCTGACTTTC. It translates to CASSSGQGRSGANVLTF.

The gene calls are TRBV5-1 and TRBJ2-5; 12 nucleotides line up with TRBD2. V was pared by 5 bases and J by 4 bases, with 12 bases of the junction left unmatched. Germline-derived CDR1 and CDR2 are SGHRS and YFSETQ. There are 17 residues in the CDR3. The CDR3 sequence: CASSPTPSGRARETQYF. The CDR3 DNA reads as TGCGCCAGCAGTCCGACACCTAGCGGGAGGGCCCGAGAGACCCAGTACTTC.

The genes are TRBV19 and TRBJ2-7, with D maybe TRBD2 (6 bases). The CDR3 sequence is 15 residues long. V lost 2 bases and J lost 6, with 17 bases in between. Germline values: CDR1 LNHDA, CDR2 SQIVND (reference sequence). CDR3 region: CASSILASSGREQYF. In DNA form, the CDR3 reads TGTGCCAGTAGTATACTAGCGTCGTCGGGCCGCGAGCAGTACTTC.

V usage is TRBV4-1 and J usage is TRBJ2-3, with D possibly TRBD1 on 6 matching bases. The CDR3 runs 15 residues. Germline CDR1 and CDR2: MGHRA and YSYEKL. V was pared by 4 bases and J by 9 bases, with 20 bases between. The DNA of the CDR3 is TGCGCCAGCAGCCCACACGGGGCAGGGGCTGAAACGCAGTATTTT. Its translation: CASSPHGAGAETQYF.

This chain uses TRBV2 with TRBJ2-2; D possibly uses TRBD1 or TRBD2 (5 bases each). V was cut by 6 bases and J by 0 bases, with 11 bases left in between. The germline V gene encodes CDR1 SNHLY and CDR2 FYNNEI. This CDR3 has 15 residues. CDR3: CASRSGTSNTGELFF. CDR3 nucleotides: TGTGCCAGCAGGTCCGGGACCTCGAACACCGGGGAGCTGTTTTTT.

This rearrangement joins TRBV19 to TRBJ1-4; D is uncertain. This CDR3 spans 16 amino acids. The V gene's germline CDR1 is LNHDA and CDR2 SQIVND (reference sequence). Trimming took off 4 bases at V and 8 bases at J, with 20 bases between the two ends. The CDR3 reads CASSNPDGGSIEKLFF. CDR3 in DNA: TGTGCCAGTAGTAACCCGGACGGAGGAAGTATCGAAAAACTGTTTTTT.

The V call is TRBV6-1, the J call TRBJ2-3; 9 nucleotides match TRBD1. There are 14 residues in the CDR3. Trimming removed 9 bases from V and 2 bases from J; junction bases left unmatched: 6. Germline V CDR1 and CDR2: MNHNS, SASEGT. DNA of the CDR3: TGTGCCAGGGGGGGACAGGGTAACACAGATACGCAGTATTTT. Translation: CARGGQGNTDTQYF.

The genes are TRBV4-2 and TRBJ1-1; D perhaps matches TRBD1 (5 bases). CDR3 length equals 17 residues. V was cut by 2 bases and J by 1 base, with 17 bases left in between. From germline, CDR1 is LGHNA and CDR2 YNFKEQ. The CDR3 DNA is TGTGCCAGCAGCCAATTTCCGGGGGGTCCGACGAACACTGAAGCTTTCTTT. Protein product: CASSQFPGGPTNTEAFF.

This chain joins TRBV27 and TRBJ2-7; no reliable D call. Between the trimmed V and J ends, which lost 8 bases and 6 bases, there was a span of 17 bases. Germline lookup yields CDR1 MNHEY and CDR2 SMNVEV (reference sequence). This CDR3 spans 13 amino acids. CDR3 nucleotide sequence: TGTGCCAGCCGCTCGGAAATTTTGGGCGAGCAGTACTTC. Translating it yields CASRSEILGEQYF.

The genes are TRBV5-6 and TRBJ1-1; the D gene is possibly TRBD1 (5 bases). Trimming left V 1 base short and J 6 bases short, with 10 bases between. CDR1 SGHDT and CDR2 YYEEEE come from the germline V gene. CDR3 length: 13 residues. CDR3 residues: CASSLTGGSEAFF. CDR3 sequence (DNA): TGTGCCAGCAGCTTGACTGGGGGATCTGAAGCTTTCTTT.

V gene TRBV10-3 combines with J gene TRBJ2-5; D gene ambiguous. This CDR3 region has 13 residues. The V end was cut by 2 bases, the J end by 3 bases, with 7 bases between. The V gene's germline CDR1 is ENHRY and CDR2 SYGVKD. The CDR3 loop is CAISEDTKETQYF. In DNA, the CDR3 is TGTGCCATCAGTGAGGACACGAAAGAGACCCAGTACTTC.

This clone was observed a single time. The chain is built from TRBV9 and TRBJ2-3; 9 bases are a match to TRBD2. V lost 2 bases to trimming and J lost 5 bases; unmatched junction nucleotides: 9. Per the germline V gene, CDR1 is SGDLS and CDR2 is YYNGEE. The CDR3 totals 16 residues. The CDR3 DNA is TGTGCCAGCAGCGTGGTGGGTAGCGGGAGCGAAGATACGCAGTATTTT. This gives the protein CASSVVGSGSEDTQYF.

The chain carries TRBV5-1 and TRBJ2-6; D is ambiguous. V was clipped by 5 bases and J by 0 bases, with 9 bases between them. This CDR3 spans 15 amino acids. The V gene's germline CDR1 is SGHRS and CDR2 YFSETQ. CDR3 amino acids: CASRDRVSGANVLTF. In DNA, the CDR3 is TGCGCCAGCAGAGACCGGGTCTCTGGGGCCAACGTCCTGACTTTC.

V usage is TRBV5-8 and J usage is TRBJ1-5; 8 nucleotides align to TRBD1. Trimming took 4 bases from V and 5 from J; bases not matched to a gene: 8. The CDR3 is 15 residues long. Per germline, CDR1 SGHTS and CDR2 YDEGEE. The CDR3 loop reads CASSNFDRGYQPQHF. The CDR3 DNA sequence: TGTGCCAGCAGCAATTTTGACAGGGGTTATCAGCCCCAGCATTTT. The whole variable domain, filled in from reference TRBV5-8 and TRBJ1-5, reads EAGVTQSPTHLIKTRGQQATLRCSPISGHTSVYWYQQALGLGLQFLLWYDEGEERNRGNFPPRFSGRQFPNYSSELNVNALELEDSALYLCASSNFDRGYQPQHFGDGTRLSIL.

The V call is TRBV27, the J call TRBJ2-2; D gene uncertain. CDR1 and CDR2 from the germline V gene are MNHEY and SMNVEV (reference sequence). The CDR3 runs 16 residues. V was cut by 5 bases and J by 1 base, with 14 bases left in between. CDR3: CASSPTLLQNTGELFF. The CDR3 DNA follows: TGTGCCAGCAGTCCTACCTTATTACAGAACACCGGGGAGCTGTTTTTT.

This chain joins TRBV30 and TRBJ1-5; no clear D gene. Germline-derived CDR1 and CDR2 are GTSNPN and SVGIG (reference sequence). Trimming took off 0 bases at V and 7 bases at J, with 13 bases between the two ends. CDR3 size: 14 residues. CDR3 residues: CAWSVLPPPQPQHF. The CDR3 DNA sequence: TGTGCCTGGAGTGTACTCCCCCCTCCGCAGCCCCAGCATTTT.

V is TRBV10-3 and J is TRBJ1-1; weak D call: TRBD1 (5 bases). Germline V lookup: CDR1 ENHRY, CDR2 SYGVKD. CDR3 length: 14 residues. V lost 6 bases to trimming and J lost 4 bases, with 15 bases between them. CDR3 amino acids: CAISPGGGSTEAFF. The CDR3, as DNA: TGTGCCATCAGCCCGGGCGGGGGTAGCACTGAAGCTTTCTTT.

The chain is built from TRBV28 and TRBJ1-1; unclear D gene. Germline CDR1 is MDHEN and CDR2 is SYDVKM. The length of the CDR3 is 14 residues. V lost 8 bases, J lost 1 base, and 14 bases lay in between. The CDR3 spells CASGLRTSNTEAFF. CDR3 nucleotides: TGTGCCAGCGGCCTCCGTACTTCGAACACTGAAGCTTTCTTT. Complete variable domain (other parts from reference TRBV28 and TRBJ1-1): DVKVTQSSRYLVKRTGEKVFLECVQDMDHENMFWYRQDPGLGLRLIYFSYDVKMKEKGDIPEGYSVSREKKERFSLILESASTNQTSMYLCASGLRTSNTEAFFGQGTRLTVV.

DNA for the CDR3: TGTGCCAGTAGTATGTGGGAAGGTCAGCCCCAGCATTTT. This encodes CASSMWEGQPQHF. V usage is TRBV19 and J usage is TRBJ1-5; no firm D call. Germline CDR1 is LNHDA and CDR2 is SQIVND (reference sequence). V lost 3 bases, J lost 6 bases, and 9 bases lay in between. CDR3 length: 13 residues.

This clone was detected only a few times. The chain links TRBV5-4 to TRBJ1-2; 8 bases align to TRBD1. V lost 4 bases to trimming and J lost 6 bases; unmatched junction nucleotides: 5. This CDR3 contains 13 residues. The germline V gene has CDR1 SGHNT and CDR2 YYREEE (reference sequence). The CDR3 reads CASSQGALDGYTF. The CDR3 DNA sequence: TGTGCCAGCAGCCAGGGGGCGCTAGATGGCTACACCTTC.

The genes are TRBV12-5 and TRBJ2-1, with no clear D. This CDR3 is built from 14 residues. Germline V gene sequence: CDR1 LGHNT, CDR2 FRNRAP. The V end lost 5 bases, the J end lost 4 bases, and 12 bases lay between the germline ends. The CDR3 DNA reads TGTGCTAGTGGTCGCGGAGATAGATACAATGAGCAGTTCTTC. Residues: CASGRGDRYNEQFF.